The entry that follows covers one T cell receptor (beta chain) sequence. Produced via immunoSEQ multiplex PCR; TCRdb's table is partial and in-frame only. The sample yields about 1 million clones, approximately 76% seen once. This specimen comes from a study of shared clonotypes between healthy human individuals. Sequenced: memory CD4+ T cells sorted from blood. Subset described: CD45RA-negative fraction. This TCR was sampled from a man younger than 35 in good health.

Here the CDR3 reads CASSTQKGTNSPLHF. The CDR3 region has the DNA TGTGCCAGTAGTACCCAGAAGGGGACTAATTCACCCCTCCACTTT. The chain is built from TRBV19 and TRBJ1-6; possibly TRBD1 for D (5 bases). The CDR3 length is 15 residues. Deletions cut 4 bases from V and 6 bases from J, with 13 bases between. Germline CDR1 and CDR2: LNHDA and SQIVND (reference sequence).